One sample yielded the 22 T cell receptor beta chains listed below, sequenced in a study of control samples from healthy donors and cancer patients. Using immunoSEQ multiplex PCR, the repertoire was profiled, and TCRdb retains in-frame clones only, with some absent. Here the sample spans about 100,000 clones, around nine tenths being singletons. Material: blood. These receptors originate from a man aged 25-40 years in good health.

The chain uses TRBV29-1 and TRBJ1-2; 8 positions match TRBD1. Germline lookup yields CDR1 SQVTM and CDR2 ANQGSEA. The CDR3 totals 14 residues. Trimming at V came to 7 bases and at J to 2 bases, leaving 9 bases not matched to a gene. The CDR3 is CSAVQGARNYGYTF. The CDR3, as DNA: TGCAGCGCCGTCCAGGGGGCTCGGAACTATGGCTACACCTTC.

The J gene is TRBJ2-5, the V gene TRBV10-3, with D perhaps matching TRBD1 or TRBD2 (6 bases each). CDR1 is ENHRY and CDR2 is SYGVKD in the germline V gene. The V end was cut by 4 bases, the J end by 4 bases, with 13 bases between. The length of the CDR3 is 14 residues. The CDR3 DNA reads TGTGCCATCAGTGCCGGGGGCGCGGGAGAGACCCAGTACTTC. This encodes CAISAGGAGETQYF.

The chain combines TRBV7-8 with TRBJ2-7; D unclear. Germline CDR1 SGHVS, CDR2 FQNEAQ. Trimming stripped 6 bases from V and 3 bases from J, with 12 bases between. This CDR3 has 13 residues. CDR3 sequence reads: CASRPPAGYEQYF. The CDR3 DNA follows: TGTGCCAGCAGACCCCCGGCCGGCTACGAGCAGTACTTC.

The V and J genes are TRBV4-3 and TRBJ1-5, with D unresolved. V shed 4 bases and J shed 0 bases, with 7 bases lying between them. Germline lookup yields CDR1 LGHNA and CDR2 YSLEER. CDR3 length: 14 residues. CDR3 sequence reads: CASSPSFSNQPQHF. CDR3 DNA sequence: TGCGCCAGCAGCCCCTCCTTTAGCAATCAGCCCCAGCATTTT.

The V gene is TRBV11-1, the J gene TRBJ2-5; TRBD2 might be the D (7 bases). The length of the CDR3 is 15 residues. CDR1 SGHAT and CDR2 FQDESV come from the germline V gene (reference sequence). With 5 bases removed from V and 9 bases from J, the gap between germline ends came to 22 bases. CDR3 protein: CASSPGAGAPLAQYF. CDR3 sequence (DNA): TGTGCCAGCAGCCCGGGGGCGGGAGCTCCCCTCGCCCAGTACTTC.

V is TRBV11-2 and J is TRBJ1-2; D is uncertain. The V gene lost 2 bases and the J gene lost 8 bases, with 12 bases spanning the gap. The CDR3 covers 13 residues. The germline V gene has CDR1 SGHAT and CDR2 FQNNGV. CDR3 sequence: CASSLSGLGGYTF. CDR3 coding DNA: TGTGCCAGCAGCTTAAGCGGCCTAGGCGGCTACACCTTC.

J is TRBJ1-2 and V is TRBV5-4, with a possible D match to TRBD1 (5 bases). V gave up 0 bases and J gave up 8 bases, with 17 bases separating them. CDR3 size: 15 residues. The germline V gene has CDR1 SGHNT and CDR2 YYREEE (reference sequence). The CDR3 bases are TGTGCCAGCAGCTTGGCTGGTCGGGGGTTCGGAGGCTACACCTTC. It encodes CASSLAGRGFGGYTF.

For the CDR3, the DNA is TGTGCCAGCAGTTACGAAGAGTACGATGAGCAGTTCTTC. Protein: CASSYEEYDEQFF. The J gene is TRBJ2-1, the V gene TRBV6-6; D is unresolved. The germline gives CDR1 MNHNY, CDR2 SVGAGI (reference sequence). V lost 2 bases and J lost 8, with 10 bases in between. The CDR3 runs to 13 residues.

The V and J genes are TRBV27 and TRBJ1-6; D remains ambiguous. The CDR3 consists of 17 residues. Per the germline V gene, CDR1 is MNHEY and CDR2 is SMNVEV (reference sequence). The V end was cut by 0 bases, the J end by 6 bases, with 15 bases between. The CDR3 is CASSLSGQDPFNSPLHF. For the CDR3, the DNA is TGTGCCAGCAGTTTATCAGGGCAGGATCCGTTTAATTCACCCCTCCACTTT.

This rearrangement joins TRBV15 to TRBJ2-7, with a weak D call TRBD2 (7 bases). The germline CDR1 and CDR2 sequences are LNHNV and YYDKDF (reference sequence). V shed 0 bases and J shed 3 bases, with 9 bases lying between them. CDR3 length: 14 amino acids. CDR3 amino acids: CATSREGGGYEQYV. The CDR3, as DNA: TGTGCCACCAGCAGAGAGGGAGGGGGCTACGAGCAGTACGTC.

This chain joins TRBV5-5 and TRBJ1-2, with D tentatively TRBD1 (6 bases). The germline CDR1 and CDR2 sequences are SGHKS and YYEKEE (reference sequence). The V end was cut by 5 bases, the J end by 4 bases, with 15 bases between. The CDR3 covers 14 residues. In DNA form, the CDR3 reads TGTGCCAGCAGTCAACAGGGTGAGGGCTATGGCTACACCTTC. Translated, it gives CASSQQGEGYGYTF. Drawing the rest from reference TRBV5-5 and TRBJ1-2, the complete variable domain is DAGVTQSPTHLIKTRGQQVTLRCSPISGHKSVSWYQQVLGQGPQFIFQYYEKEERGRGNFPDRFSARQFPNYSSELNVNALLLGDSALYLCASSQQGEGYGYTFGSGTRLTVV.

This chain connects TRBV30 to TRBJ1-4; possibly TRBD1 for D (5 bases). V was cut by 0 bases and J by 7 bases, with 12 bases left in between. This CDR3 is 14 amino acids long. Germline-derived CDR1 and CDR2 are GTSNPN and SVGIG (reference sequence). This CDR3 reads CAWSVDSYAEKLFF. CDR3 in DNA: TGTGCCTGGAGTGTAGACAGTTATGCTGAAAAACTGTTTTTT.

The CDR3 spells CASSPDGDGELFF. The CDR3 DNA follows: TGTGCCAGCAGCCCCGACGGGGACGGGGAGCTGTTTTTT. J is TRBJ2-2 and V is TRBV13; a possible D gene is TRBD2 (5 bases). Germline V gives CDR1 PRHDT, CDR2 FYEKMQ (reference sequence). The V end lost 5 bases, the J end lost 7 bases, and 11 bases lay between the germline ends. CDR3 size: 13 residues.

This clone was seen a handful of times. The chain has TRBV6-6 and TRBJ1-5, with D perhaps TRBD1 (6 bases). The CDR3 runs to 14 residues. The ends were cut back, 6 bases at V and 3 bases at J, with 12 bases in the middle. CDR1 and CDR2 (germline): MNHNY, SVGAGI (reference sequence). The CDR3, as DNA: TGTGCCAGCAGCCCCACAGGGAACAATCAGCCCCAGCATTTT. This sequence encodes CASSPTGNNQPQHF.

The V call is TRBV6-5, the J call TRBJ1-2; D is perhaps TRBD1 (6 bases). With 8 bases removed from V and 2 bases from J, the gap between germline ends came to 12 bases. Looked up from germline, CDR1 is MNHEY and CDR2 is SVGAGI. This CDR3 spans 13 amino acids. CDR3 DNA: TGTGCCAGCGAAGACAGGCTAAACTATGGCTACACCTTC. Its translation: CASEDRLNYGYTF.

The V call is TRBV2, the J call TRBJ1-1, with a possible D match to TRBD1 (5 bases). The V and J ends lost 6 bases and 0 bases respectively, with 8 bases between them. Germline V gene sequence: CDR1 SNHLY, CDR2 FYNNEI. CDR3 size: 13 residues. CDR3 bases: TGTGCCAGCAGCAGGGCGATGAACACTGAAGCTTTCTTT. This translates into CASSRAMNTEAFF.

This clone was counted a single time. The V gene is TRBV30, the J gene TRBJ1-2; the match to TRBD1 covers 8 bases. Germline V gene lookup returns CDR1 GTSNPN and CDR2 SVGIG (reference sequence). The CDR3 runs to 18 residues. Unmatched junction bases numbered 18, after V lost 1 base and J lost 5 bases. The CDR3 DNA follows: TGTGCCTGGAGTGCACCTTCCCTCCCGACAGGGGAACTTTATGGCTACACCTTC. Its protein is CAWSAPSLPTGELYGYTF.

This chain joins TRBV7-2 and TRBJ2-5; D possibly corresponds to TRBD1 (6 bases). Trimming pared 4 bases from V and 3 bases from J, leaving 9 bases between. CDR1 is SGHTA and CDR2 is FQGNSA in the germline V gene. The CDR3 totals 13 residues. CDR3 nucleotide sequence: TGTGCCAGCAGCTACCGGGACAAAGAGACCCAGTACTTC. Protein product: CASSYRDKETQYF.

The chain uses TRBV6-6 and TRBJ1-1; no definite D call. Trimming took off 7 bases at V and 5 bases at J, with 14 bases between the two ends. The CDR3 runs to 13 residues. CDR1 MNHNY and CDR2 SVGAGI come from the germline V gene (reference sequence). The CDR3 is CASTKMIETEAFF. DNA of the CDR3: TGTGCCAGCACCAAGATGATAGAGACTGAAGCTTTCTTT.

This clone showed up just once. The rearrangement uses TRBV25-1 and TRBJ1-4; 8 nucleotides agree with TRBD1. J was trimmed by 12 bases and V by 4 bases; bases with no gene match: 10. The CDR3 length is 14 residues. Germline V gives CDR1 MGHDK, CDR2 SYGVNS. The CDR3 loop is CASSVRTGTPQLFF. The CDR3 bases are TGTGCCAGCAGTGTTAGGACAGGGACGCCACAACTGTTTTTT.

This CDR3 reads CASSPPGSGELFF. DNA for the CDR3: TGTGCCAGCAGCCCTCCGGGGTCCGGGGAGCTGTTTTTT. The gene calls are TRBV7-3 and TRBJ2-2; a weak D match, TRBD2 (5 bases). This CDR3 is built from 13 residues. The V and J ends lost 5 bases and 6 bases respectively, with 10 bases between them. From germline, CDR1 is SGHTA and CDR2 FQGTGA.

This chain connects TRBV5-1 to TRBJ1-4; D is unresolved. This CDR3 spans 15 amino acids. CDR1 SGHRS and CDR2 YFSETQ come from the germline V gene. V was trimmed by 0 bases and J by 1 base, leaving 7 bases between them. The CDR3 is CASSLEVGTNEKLFF. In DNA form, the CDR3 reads TGCGCCAGCAGCTTGGAGGTGGGAACTAATGAAAAACTGTTTTTT.